Presented here are 14 T cell receptor beta chains from one specimen sequenced in a study of T cells after yellow fever vaccination. TCRdb processed the 5' RACE reads anew with MiXCR; each CDR3 protein has one entry. The repertoire consists of 300,000 or so distinct CDR3 sequences, with around 6.8% occurring once and the leading ten covering roughly a sixth. Sequencing was performed on PBMCs, taken more than 40 days after the first yellow fever vaccination. The receptors here all came from a man aged 18 to 29 who received the YFV17D yellow fever vaccine.

In its sample, this clonotype was seen many times. The rearrangement uses TRBV5-1 and TRBJ2-5; a possible D gene is TRBD2 (5 bases). The CDR3 length is 14 residues. Germline V CDR1 and CDR2: SGHRS, YFSETQ. V was shortened by 3 bases and J by 4 bases, with 13 bases between the two germline ends. CDR3 in DNA: TGCGCCAGCAGCTCAGGACTCACAGCAGAGACCCAGTACTTC. It codes for CASSSGLTAETQYF.

The chain combines TRBV6-4 with TRBJ2-2; the D is unclear. Germline V gene data show CDR1 as MRHNA and CDR2 as SNTAGT. Trimming pared 3 bases from V and 3 bases from J, leaving 11 bases between. The CDR3 is 15 amino acids. DNA of the CDR3: TGTGCCAGCAGTGAGGATACCCGTTACACCGGGGAGCTGTTTTTT. It yields the protein CASSEDTRYTGELFF.

The J gene is TRBJ2-5, the V gene TRBV19; tentative D call: TRBD1 (6 bases). The CDR3 sequence is 17 residues long. Between the trimmed V and J ends, which lost 5 bases and 3 bases, there was a span of 22 bases. Germline CDR1 and CDR2: LNHDA and SQIVND (reference sequence). The CDR3 nucleotides read TGTGCCAGTAGTGTCTTGAAGGGGACACGATCGGAAGAGACCCAGTACTTC. Translation gives CASSVLKGTRSEETQYF.

In this sample, this clonotype turned up a few times. The chain joins TRBV6-2 or TRBV6-3 to TRBJ1-1; TRBD1 might be the D (5 bases). Trimming took 0 bases from V and 4 from J, leaving 12 bases between them. This CDR3 comprises 15 residues. Germline-derived CDR1 and CDR2 are MNHEY and SVGEGT. As DNA, the CDR3 is TGTGCCAGCAGTTACTCCGGGGCAGGGAGCACTGAAGCTTTCTTT. Amino acid sequence: CASSYSGAGSTEAFF.

This clonotype was detected a few times. V and J are TRBV10-3 and TRBJ2-3, with D perhaps TRBD1 or TRBD2 (6 bases each). Germline-derived CDR1 and CDR2 are ENHRY and SYGVKD. V lost 4 bases and J lost 6, with 17 bases in between. This CDR3 spans 15 amino acids. In DNA form, the CDR3 reads TGTGCCATCAGTGGGAGAAACAGGGAGGCTGATACGCAGTATTTT. This codes for CAISGRNREADTQYF.

At least ten counts were recorded for this clonotype. V usage is TRBV6-5 and J usage is TRBJ2-4; D remains ambiguous. Germline CDR1 MNHEY, CDR2 SVGAGI. This CDR3 has 13 residues. V was cut by 6 bases and J by 6 bases, with 12 bases left in between. The CDR3 DNA sequence: TGTGCCAGCAGATCAGACGTAGGAAACATTCAGTACTTC. It is translated as CASRSDVGNIQYF.

This clonotype was recorded a few times. J is TRBJ2-6 and V is TRBV5-1; D is unclear. The CDR3 length is 12 residues. Germline V gene data show CDR1 as SGHRS and CDR2 as YFSETQ. Trimming removed 6 bases from V and 1 base from J, with 2 bases in between. The CDR3 reads CASISGANVLTF. CDR3 DNA: TGCGCCAGCATATCTGGGGCCAACGTCCTGACTTTC.

This clonotype was observed at least ten times. The chain is built from TRBV12-3 or TRBV12-4 and TRBJ2-2; D may be TRBD1 (5 bases). The CDR3 is made up of 12 amino acids. Trimming removed 6 bases from V and 3 bases from J, with 5 bases in between. Here the CDR3 DNA reads TGTGCCAGCAGCAGGGACACCGGGGAGCTGTTTTTT. This gives the protein CASSRDTGELFF.

V gene TRBV10-3 combines with J gene TRBJ1-1; TRBD1 agrees at 9 bases. Germline trimming cut 7 bases from V and 5 bases from J; bases unmatched to any gene: 8. Germline CDR1 reads ENHRY; CDR2 reads SYGVKD. The CDR3 has 14 amino acids. CDR3 amino acids: CAITEGTGWTEAFF. The DNA of the CDR3 is TGTGCCATCACCGAGGGGACAGGGTGGACTGAAGCTTTCTTT.

Ten or more counts support this clonotype. The rearrangement links TRBV6-5 to TRBJ1-3; D is uncertain. CDR1 and CDR2 (germline): MNHEY, SVGAGI. Deletions cut 5 bases from V and 2 bases from J, with 4 bases between. The CDR3 is 12 residues long. This CDR3 reads CASSPTGNTIYF. In DNA form, the CDR3 reads TGTGCCAGCAGTCCGACTGGAAACACCATATATTTT.

In this sample, this clonotype turned up a few times. The CDR3 DNA follows: TGCAGCGTCTCAATACAGGGGGTGGGCACAGATACGCAGTATTTT. It specifies CSVSIQGVGTDTQYF. The rearrangement links TRBV29-1 to TRBJ2-3; TRBD1 agrees at 8 bases. Germline-derived CDR1 and CDR2 are SQVTM and ANQGSEA. After removal of 6 bases from V and 1 base from J, the junction contained 9 bases not matched to a gene. This CDR3 spans 15 amino acids.

This clonotype was seen a handful of times. J is TRBJ2-5 and V is TRBV15; D assignment may be TRBD1 or TRBD2 (6 bases each). V was cut by 0 bases and J by 1 base, with 9 bases left in between. Germline values: CDR1 LNHNV, CDR2 YYDKDF (reference sequence). This CDR3 has 15 residues. CDR3: CATSRDRGAQETQYF. The CDR3 coding sequence is TGTGCCACCAGCAGAGATAGGGGGGCCCAAGAGACCCAGTACTTC. Filled out from reference TRBV15 and TRBJ2-5, the complete variable domain reads DAMVIQNPRYQVTQFGKPVTLSCSQTLNHNVMYWYQQKSSQAPKLLFHYYDKDFNNEADTPDNFQSRRPNTSFCFLDIRSPGLGDTAMYLCATSRDRGAQETQYFGPGTRLLVL.

This clonotype has a count of ten or more. V gene TRBV7-2 combines with J gene TRBJ2-7, with D possibly being TRBD1 or TRBD2 (5 bases each). Trimming took off 2 bases at V and 0 bases at J, with 8 bases between the two ends. In germline, CDR1 is SGHTA, CDR2 FQGNSA. This CDR3 has 14 residues. DNA for the CDR3: TGTGCCAGCAGCTTATTTGGGGGCTCCTACGAGCAGTACTTC. Translation: CASSLFGGSYEQYF.

Many counts were recorded for this clonotype. The rearrangement joins TRBV20-1 to TRBJ1-4; 7 bases line up with TRBD1. Germline V lookup: CDR1 DFQATT, CDR2 SNEGSKA (reference sequence). The CDR3 length is 14 residues. Trimming cost V 6 bases and J 0 bases; bases outside gene matches: 4. Here the CDR3 DNA reads TGCAGTGCCGGGACAGCGGCAACTAATGAAAAACTGTTTTTT. Its protein is CSAGTAATNEKLFF.